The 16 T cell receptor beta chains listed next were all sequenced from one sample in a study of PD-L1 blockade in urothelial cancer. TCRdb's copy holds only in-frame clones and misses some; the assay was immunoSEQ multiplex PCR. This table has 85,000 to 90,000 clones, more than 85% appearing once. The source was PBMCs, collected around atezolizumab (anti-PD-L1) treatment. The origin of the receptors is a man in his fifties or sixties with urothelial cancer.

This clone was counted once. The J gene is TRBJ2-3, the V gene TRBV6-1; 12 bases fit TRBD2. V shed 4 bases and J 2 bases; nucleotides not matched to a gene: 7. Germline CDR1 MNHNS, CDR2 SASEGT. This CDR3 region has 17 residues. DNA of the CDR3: TGTGCCAGCAGTGCCACGACTAGCGGGGGATTCACAGATACGCAGTATTTT. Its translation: CASSATTSGGFTDTQYF.

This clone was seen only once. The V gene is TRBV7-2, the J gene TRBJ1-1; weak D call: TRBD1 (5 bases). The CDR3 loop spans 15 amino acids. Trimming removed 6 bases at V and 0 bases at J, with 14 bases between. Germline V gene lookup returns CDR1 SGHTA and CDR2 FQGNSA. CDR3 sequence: CASSQGGGVNTEAFF. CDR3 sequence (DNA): TGTGCCAGCAGTCAGGGTGGGGGGGTGAACACTGAAGCTTTCTTT.

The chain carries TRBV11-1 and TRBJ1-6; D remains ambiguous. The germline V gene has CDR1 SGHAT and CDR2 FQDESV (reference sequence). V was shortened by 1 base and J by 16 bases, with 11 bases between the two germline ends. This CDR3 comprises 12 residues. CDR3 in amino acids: CASSLDSDLLHF. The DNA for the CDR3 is TGTGCCAGCAGCTTAGATAGCGATCTACTCCACTTT.

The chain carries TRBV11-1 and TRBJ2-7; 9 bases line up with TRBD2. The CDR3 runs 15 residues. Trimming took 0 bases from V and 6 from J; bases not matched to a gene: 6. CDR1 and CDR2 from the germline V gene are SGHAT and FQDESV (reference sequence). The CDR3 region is CASSLARGRVGEQYF. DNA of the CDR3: TGTGCCAGCAGCTTAGCGCGCGGGAGGGTTGGCGAGCAGTACTTC.

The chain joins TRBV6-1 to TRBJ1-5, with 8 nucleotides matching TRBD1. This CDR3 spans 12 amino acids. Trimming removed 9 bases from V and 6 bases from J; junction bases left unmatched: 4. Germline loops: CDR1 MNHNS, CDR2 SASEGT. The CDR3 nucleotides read TGTGCCAGTCAGGGGGCAGGTCAGCCCCAGCATTTT. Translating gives CASQGAGQPQHF.

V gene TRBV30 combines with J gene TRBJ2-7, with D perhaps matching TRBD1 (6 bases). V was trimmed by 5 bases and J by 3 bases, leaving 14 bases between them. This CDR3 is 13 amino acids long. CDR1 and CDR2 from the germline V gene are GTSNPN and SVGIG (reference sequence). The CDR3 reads CAWGGQLGYEQYF. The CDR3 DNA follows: TGTGCCTGGGGAGGACAGTTGGGCTACGAGCAGTACTTC.

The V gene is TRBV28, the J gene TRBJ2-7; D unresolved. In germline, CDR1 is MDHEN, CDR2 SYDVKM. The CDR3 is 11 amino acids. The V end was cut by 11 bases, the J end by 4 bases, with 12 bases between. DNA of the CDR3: TGTGCCGTGACTGGAAGTTACGAGCAGTACTTC. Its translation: CAVTGSYEQYF.

The CDR3 DNA is TGTGCCTGGAGTAACTTCGGACAGGGACTGTTTTTT. Translating it yields CAWSNFGQGLFF. The chain couples TRBV30 to TRBJ2-2; 8 bases agree with TRBD1. Losses at the gene ends were 2 bases for V and 14 bases for J; bases not matched to a gene: 7. This CDR3 spans 12 amino acids. Germline values: CDR1 GTSNPN, CDR2 SVGIG (reference sequence).

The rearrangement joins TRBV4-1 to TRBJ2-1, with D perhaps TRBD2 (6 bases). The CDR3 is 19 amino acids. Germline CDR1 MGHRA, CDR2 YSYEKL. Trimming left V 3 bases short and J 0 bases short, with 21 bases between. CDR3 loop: CASSQGRGVGRSSYNEQFF. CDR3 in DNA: TGCGCCAGCAGCCAGGGTCGCGGGGTAGGGCGATCCTCCTACAATGAGCAGTTCTTC.

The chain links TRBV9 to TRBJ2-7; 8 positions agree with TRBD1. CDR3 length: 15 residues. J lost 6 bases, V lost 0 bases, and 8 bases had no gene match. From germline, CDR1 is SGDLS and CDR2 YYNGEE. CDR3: CASSVAPTGAVEQYF. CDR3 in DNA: TGTGCCAGCAGCGTAGCCCCGACAGGGGCGGTCGAGCAGTACTTC. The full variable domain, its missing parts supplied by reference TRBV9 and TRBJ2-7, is DSGVTQTPKHLITATGQRVTLRCSPRSGDLSVYWYQQSLDQGLQFLIQYYNGEERAKGNILERFSAQQFPDLHSELNLSSLELGDSALYFCASSVAPTGAVEQYFGPGTRLTVT.

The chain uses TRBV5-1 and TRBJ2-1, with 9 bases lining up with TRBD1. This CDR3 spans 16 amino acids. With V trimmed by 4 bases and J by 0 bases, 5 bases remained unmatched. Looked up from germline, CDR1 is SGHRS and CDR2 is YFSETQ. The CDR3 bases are TGCGCCAGCAGCATGGACAGGGGAAGCTCCTACAATGAGCAGTTCTTC. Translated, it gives CASSMDRGSSYNEQFF.

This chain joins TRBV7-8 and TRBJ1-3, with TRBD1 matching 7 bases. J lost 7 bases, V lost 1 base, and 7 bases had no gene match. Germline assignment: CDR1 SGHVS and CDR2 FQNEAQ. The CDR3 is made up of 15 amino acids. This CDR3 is CASSLGAGGMNTIYF. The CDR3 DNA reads TGTGCCAGCAGCTTAGGGGCAGGGGGGATGAACACCATATATTTT.

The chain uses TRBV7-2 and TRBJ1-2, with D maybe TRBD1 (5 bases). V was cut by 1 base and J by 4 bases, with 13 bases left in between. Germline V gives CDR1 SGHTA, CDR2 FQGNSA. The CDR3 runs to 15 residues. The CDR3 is CASSLEWGDIYGYTF. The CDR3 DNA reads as TGTGCCAGCAGCTTAGAGTGGGGGGATATCTATGGCTACACCTTC.

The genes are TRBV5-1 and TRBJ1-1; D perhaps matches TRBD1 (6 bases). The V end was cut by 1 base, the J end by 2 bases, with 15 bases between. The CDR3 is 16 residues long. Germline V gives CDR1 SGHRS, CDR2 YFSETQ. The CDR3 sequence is CASSLSALGANTEAFF. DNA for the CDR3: TGCGCCAGCAGCTTGTCCGCCTTGGGGGCAAACACTGAAGCTTTCTTT. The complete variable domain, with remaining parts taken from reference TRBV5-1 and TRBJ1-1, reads KAGVTQTPRYLIKTRGQQVTLSCSPISGHRSVSWYQQTPGQGLQFLFEYFSETQRNKGNFPGRFSGRQFSNSRSEMNVSTLELGDSALYLCASSLSALGANTEAFFGQGTRLTVV.

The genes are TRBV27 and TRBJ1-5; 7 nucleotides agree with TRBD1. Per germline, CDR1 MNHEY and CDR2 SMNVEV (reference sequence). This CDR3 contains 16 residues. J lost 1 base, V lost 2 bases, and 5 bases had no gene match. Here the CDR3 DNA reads TGTGCCAGCAGTTTACTAGGGGGCCAGAGCAATCAGCCCCAGCATTTT. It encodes CASSLLGGQSNQPQHF.

The CDR3 region is CASSWTSGEGAYEQYF. CDR3 bases: TGTGCCAGCAGCTGGACTAGCGGGGAAGGGGCTTACGAGCAGTACTTC. The V gene is TRBV7-2, the J gene TRBJ2-7, with 12 bases identical to TRBD2. The germline V gene encodes CDR1 SGHTA and CDR2 FQGNSA. J gave up 4 bases and V 4 bases, and 8 bases lay outside the gene matches. The CDR3 runs to 16 residues.